The 8 T cell receptor beta chains presented below share a single source sample, sequenced in a study of blood T cell repertoires in COVID-19. Here immunoSEQ multiplex PCR was the method, and the copy in TCRdb shows in-frame clones only, minus some. The sample has 250,000 or so clones; about 90% are singletons. Sample: peripheral blood. These receptor sequences come from a man aged 25-45 years with COVID-19, enrolled during active disease.

This chain links TRBV11-2 with TRBJ2-6; D gene unclear. CDR3 length equals 17 residues. Trimming left V 4 bases short and J 0 bases short, with 13 bases between. CDR1 and CDR2 (germline): SGHAT, FQNNGV. The CDR3 sequence: CASSSARRPSGANVLTF. The CDR3 bases are TGTGCCAGCAGCTCGGCCAGGCGTCCCTCTGGGGCCAACGTCCTGACTTTC.

V gene TRBV2 combines with J gene TRBJ1-3; TRBD1 is a possible D gene (6 bases). Trimming removed 6 bases at V and 0 bases at J, with 12 bases between. This CDR3 is 15 amino acids long. The germline CDR1 and CDR2 sequences are SNHLY and FYNNEI. DNA for the CDR3: TGTGCCAGCAGAAAGGGGGGGGACTCTGGAAACACCATATATTTT. Translating gives CASRKGGDSGNTIYF.

The chain uses TRBV5-1 and TRBJ1-2; 10 nucleotides agree with TRBD1. Trimming removed 7 bases from V and 7 bases from J; junction bases left unmatched: 7. The CDR3 sequence is 13 residues long. Per germline, CDR1 SGHRS and CDR2 YFSETQ. As DNA, the CDR3 is TGCGCCAGCTCTGGGACAGGGGAGAGTGGCTACACCTTC. This codes for CASSGTGESGYTF.

The chain joins TRBV27 to TRBJ1-4; 8 bases match TRBD1. The CDR3 has 15 amino acids. Germline assignment: CDR1 MNHEY and CDR2 SMNVEV (reference sequence). Unmatched junction bases numbered 3, after V lost 2 bases and J lost 4 bases. CDR3: CASSLRQGFNEKLFF. The CDR3 DNA sequence: TGTGCCAGCAGTTTACGACAGGGGTTTAATGAAAAACTGTTTTTT.

The chain couples TRBV25-1 to TRBJ2-1; D gene uncertain. Per germline, CDR1 MGHDK and CDR2 SYGVNS. Trimming left V 0 bases short and J 4 bases short, with 7 bases between. The CDR3 runs 14 residues. This CDR3 is CASSEYDSYNEQFF. Written as DNA, the CDR3 is TGTGCCAGCAGTGAATACGACTCTTACAATGAGCAGTTCTTC. Using reference TRBV25-1 and TRBJ2-1 for the parts outside the CDR3, the full variable domain is EADIYQTPRYLVIGTGKKITLECSQTMGHDKMYWYQQDPGMELHLIHYSYGVNSTEKGDLSSESTVSRIRTEHFPLTLESARPSHTSQYLCASSEYDSYNEQFFGPGTRLTVL.

The sample holds one count of this clone. The chain carries TRBV7-2 and TRBJ2-1; no definite D call. Trimming left V 2 bases short and J 4 bases short, with 6 bases between. The CDR3 contains 13 residues. Germline V lookup: CDR1 SGHTA, CDR2 FQGNSA. The CDR3 DNA reads TGTGCCAGCAGCTTATCGTTGTACAATGAGCAGTTCTTC. It encodes CASSLSLYNEQFF.

V usage is TRBV6-2 or TRBV6-3 and J usage is TRBJ1-5; D call uncertain. Germline lookup yields CDR1 MNHEY and CDR2 SVGEGT. V lost 6 bases and J lost 2, with 8 bases in between. The CDR3 has 13 amino acids. The CDR3 reads CASSPFGNQPQHF. The CDR3 DNA sequence: TGTGCCAGCAGCCCGTTCGGCAATCAGCCCCAGCATTTT.

The J gene is TRBJ2-7, the V gene TRBV6-2 or TRBV6-3, with D possibly TRBD2 on 6 matching bases. There are 16 residues in the CDR3. CDR1 MNHEY and CDR2 SVGEGT come from the germline V gene. With 2 bases removed from V and 7 bases from J, the gap between germline ends came to 21 bases. The CDR3, as DNA: TGTGCCAGCAGTTACCCCGGGACTCTTTCACCAGGGGAGCAGTACTTC. Amino acid sequence: CASSYPGTLSPGEQYF.